The clone carrying this TCR beta chain has a count of ten or more. What it recognizes is unknown. This specimen comes from a study of T cell repertoires in cytomegalovirus infection. Study information: Indications came from public TCR beta signatures; they pointed to CMV infection and to a matching HLA type.

Trimming removed 1 base from V and 4 bases from J, with 7 bases in between. The CDR3 is 14 amino acids. TCRdb independently ran MiXCR on the reads; one entry per CDR3 protein. The repertoire holds fewer than 300,000 distinct CDR3 sequences, with 25% as singletons. Findings and caveats of the study: Summed frequency of shared TCR beta families picked out CMV carriers who also had the relevant HLA.

The sample was PBMCs. The chain links TRBV12-3 or TRBV12-4 to TRBJ2-2; D is ambiguous. The clonotype was recovered from a human donor in good health (CMV status not recorded). Some clones in this sample may be carry-over from other donors' samples. The CDR3 spells CASSLGGGTGELFF. The DNA for the CDR3 is TGTGCCAGCAGTTTAGGAGGCGGCACCGGGGAGCTGTTTTTT.